The sequence of this TCR beta chain was determined in a study of OX40 agonist ivuxolimab in advanced cancers. Libraries were prepared by immunoSEQ multiplex PCR; TCRdb keeps only in-frame clonotypes and omits some of them. The table includes tens of thousands of clones, roughly nine tenths detected once. V dropped 3 bases and J dropped 3; count of bases not matched to a gene: 6. CDR3 length: 15 amino acids. Germline CDR1 and CDR2: SEHNR and FQNEAQ (reference sequence). Peripheral blood came from all dose cohorts at three timepoints. Study conclusions and caveats: Averaged across samples, CD8+ T cells carried more expanded clones than CD4+ did. At 0.1 to 3.0 mg/kg, CD4+ and CD8+ blood T cells expanded clonally by week 6.

Worth noting for this clone: Its antigen is as yet unknown.

The source was CD4+ or CD8+ T cells sorted from blood, collected in a trial of the OX40 agonist ivuxolimab. The J gene is TRBJ2-5, the V gene TRBV7-9, with TRBD1 identical over 8 bases. This sequence was found in an adult with an advanced solid tumor such as melanoma, head and neck, liver or kidney cancer. In DNA, the CDR3 is TGTGCCAGCAGCTTTTCTGACAGGGGCAAAGAGACCCAGTACTTC. It encodes CASSFSDRGKETQYF.